This TCR beta chain originates from a study of blood T cell repertoires in COVID-19. There are a few counts of this clone. Some clones are missing from TCRdb's copy, which holds only in-frame ones; the method was immunoSEQ multiplex PCR. The sample consists of some 74,000 clones, roughly 80% of them appearing once. V dropped 6 bases and J dropped 0; count of bases not matched to a gene: 4. Per the germline V gene, CDR1 is SNHLY and CDR2 is FYNNEI. The length of the CDR3 is 14 residues. Source material: peripheral blood. The chain uses TRBV2 and TRBJ1-1; 7 nucleotides line up with TRBD1. The TCR was taken from a human donor in a cohort sampled during active COVID-19. The CDR3 DNA follows: TGTGCCAGCAGCACGACAGGGCTGAACACTGAAGCTTTCTTT. This gives the protein CASSTTGLNTEAFF.